A selection of T cell receptor beta chains follows, all from one sample in a study of blood T cell repertoires in COVID-19. This table comes from immunoSEQ multiplex PCR, and its TCRdb copy is limited to in-frame clones, with some not included. The sample shows about 410,000 clones, approximately 90% of them seen only once. The specimen was peripheral blood. These receptors came from a woman aged 25 to 39 with active or convalescent COVID-19. Each CDR3 is given with its conserved first and last residue. The D gene is left open where the match is weak. Where a row states a size, it is once, few, many or the class of an expanded clone; other rows omit it.

many,TRBD1,TRBV6-5,TRBJ1-2,TGTGCCAGCAGTTCGGGACAGGGCAACTATGGCTACACCTTC,CASSSGQGNYGYTF
.,.,TRBV6-5,TRBJ2-1,TGTGCCAGCAGTTACTCGATGAGTTACAATGAGCAGTTCTTC,CASSYSMSYNEQFF
.,TRBD1,TRBV18,TRBJ1-2,TGTGCCAGCTCACCCGATCCGGGACAGGGACGCTATGGCTACACCTTC,CASSPDPGQGRYGYTF
few,TRBD1,TRBV2,TRBJ1-5,TGTGCCAGCAGGGGGGACAGCAGCAATCAGCCCCAGCATTTT,CASRGDSSNQPQHF
once,TRBD1,TRBV9,TRBJ1-5,TGTGCCAGCAGCGTTGGACAGGGGGTCAATCAGCCCCAGCATTTT,CASSVGQGVNQPQHF
.,TRBD2,TRBV9,TRBJ2-3,TGTGCCAGCAGCGTAGACGGGGCTAGCGGGGGGACTAGCACAGATACGCAGTATTTT,CASSVDGASGGTSTDTQYF
.,.,TRBV4-2,TRBJ1-1,TGTGCCAGCAGCCACCAGGAGAACACTGAAGCTTTCTTT,CASSHQENTEAFF
.,.,TRBV30,TRBJ1-1,TGTGCCTGGGGGCCCGGGCAGGGTAAACACGGAGCTTTCTTT,CAWGPGQGKHGAFF
.,.,TRBV21-1,TRBJ1-5,TGTGCCAGCAGCCCTCCGGGGGTGAGACATCAGCCCCAGCATTTT,CASSPPGVRHQPQHF
.,.,TRBV28,TRBJ2-7,TGTGCCAGCCGCCGGGGAAGCTACGAGCAGTACTTC,CASRRGSYEQYF
.,TRBD1,TRBV7-9,TRBJ1-1,TGTGCCAGCAGCTTAGTTCGTGGGACAGGGGTCCCCCTAGGGACTGAAGCTTTCTTT,CASSLVRGTGVPLGTEAFF
once,.,TRBV19,TRBJ1-2,TGTGCCAGTAGTCGTGAGGAGTCCAACTATGGCTACACCTTC,CASSREESNYGYTF
.,TRBD1,TRBV7-2,TRBJ2-7,TGTGCCAGCAGCTTAGGACAGGGGAACGAGCAGTACTTC,CASSLGQGNEQYF
.,.,TRBV5-5,TRBJ1-2,TGTGCCAGCAGCTCCGGTTACTATGGCTACACCTTC,CASSSGYYGYTF
.,.,TRBV7-6,TRBJ1-5,TGTGCCAGCAGCTTAGGTCAGGGCAATCAGCCCCAGCATTTT,CASSLGQGNQPQHF
.,.,TRBV19,TRBJ1-5,TGTGCCAGTACGACAGGAGGTCAGCCCCAGCATTTT,CASTTGGQPQHF
.,TRBD1,TRBV7-9,TRBJ1-2,TGTGCCAGCAGCCGTACGGGACAGGGGAATGATGGCTACACCTTC,CASSRTGQGNDGYTF
once,.,TRBV6-5,TRBJ2-5,TGTGCCAGCAGTACCCAGGAAGGGGCCGTGGAGACCCAGTACTTC,CASSTQEGAVETQYF
once,.,TRBV7-9,TRBJ1-2,TGTGCCAGCAGCTTCGGGGGGGACTATGGCTACACCTTC,CASSFGGDYGYTF
.,TRBD1,TRBV6-5,TRBJ1-2,TGTGCCAGCAGTTACCGGGACAGGGGAGGTGGCTACACCTTC,CASSYRDRGGGYTF
.,TRBD1,TRBV5-4,TRBJ2-7,TGTGCCAGCAGCCCGGACAGGGAGCTCTCCTACGAGCAGTACTTC,CASSPDRELSYEQYF
once,TRBD1,TRBV19,TRBJ1-4,TGTGCCAGTAGATTGGGACAGGGAGTAGAAAAACTGTTTTTT,CASRLGQGVEKLFF
.,.,TRBV28,TRBJ1-1,TGTGCCAGCAGTTTGACTAACAGGAGCTGGAGGGACACTGAAGCTTTCTTT,CASSLTNRSWRDTEAFF
.,.,TRBV11-2,TRBJ2-3,TGTGCCAGCAGCTTAGAAGGCGGGGTAATCACAGATACGCAGTATTTT,CASSLEGGVITDTQYF
few,.,TRBV6-5,TRBJ1-1,TGTGCCAGCAGCCGCCGCCCCGGGGGCACTGAAGCTTTCTTT,CASSRRPGGTEAFF
.,.,TRBV5-4,TRBJ2-7,TGTGCCAGCAGCTTGGATCAGTCCCACGAGCAGTACTTC,CASSLDQSHEQYF
.,TRBD1,TRBV7-9,TRBJ1-2,TGTGCCAGCAGCCAAAGGGACAGTGGGATCTATGGCTACACCTTC,CASSQRDSGIYGYTF
.,TRBD1,TRBV5-1,TRBJ1-1,TGCGCCAGCAGCCCGGACAGGGGGGACATGAACACTGAAGCTTTCTTT,CASSPDRGDMNTEAFF
.,.,TRBV2,TRBJ1-5,TGTGCCAGCAGTGTTGGGGCAGCGATCCAGCCCCAGCATTTT,CASSVGAAIQPQHF
.,.,TRBV30,TRBJ2-5,TGTGCCTGGAGTGCAGCGGTCCAAGAGACCCAGTACTTC,CAWSAAVQETQYF
.,TRBD1,TRBV9,TRBJ1-4,TGTGCCAGCAGCGTATCACAGGGGTATAATGAAAAACTGTTTTTT,CASSVSQGYNEKLFF
once,TRBD2,TRBV29-1,TRBJ2-1,TGCAGCGTTGAGACTAGCGGGGGGGCCTTATACAATGAGCAGTTCTTC,CSVETSGGALYNEQFF
.,.,TRBV2,TRBJ1-1,TGTGCCAGCAGTGAACTTAACTCTGAAGCTTTCTTT,CASSELNSEAFF
.,TRBD1,TRBV5-4,TRBJ1-1,TGTGCCAGCAGCAGGGGACAGGAACTCATGAACACTGAAGCTTTCTTT,CASSRGQELMNTEAFF
.,.,TRBV6-1,TRBJ1-3,TGTGCCAGCAGTGATGGACACGTCACCTCTGGAAACACCATATATTTT,CASSDGHVTSGNTIYF